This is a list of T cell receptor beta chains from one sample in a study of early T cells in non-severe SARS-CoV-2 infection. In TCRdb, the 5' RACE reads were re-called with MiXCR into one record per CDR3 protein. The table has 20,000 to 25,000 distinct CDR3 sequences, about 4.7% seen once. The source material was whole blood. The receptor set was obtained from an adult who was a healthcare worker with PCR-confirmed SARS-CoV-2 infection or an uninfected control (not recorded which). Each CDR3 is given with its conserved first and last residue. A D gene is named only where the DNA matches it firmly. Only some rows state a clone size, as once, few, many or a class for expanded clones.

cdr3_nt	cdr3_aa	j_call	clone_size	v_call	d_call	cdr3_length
TGTGCCAGCTCACCAGGGACAGGGGGGTACATTCAGTACTTC	CASSPGTGGYIQYF	TRBJ2-4	many	TRBV18	TRBD1	14
TGCAGTGCCCAACTAGCGGGGGGATACAATGAGCAGTTCTTC	CSAQLAGGYNEQFF	TRBJ2-1	many	TRBV20-1	TRBD2	14
TGTGCCAGCAGCCCGCCGGCGGGGGCCTACGAGCAGTACTTC	CASSPPAGAYEQYF	TRBJ2-7	many	TRBV11-2	TRBD2	14
TGTGCCAGTAGTATAGGGACAGGGGGCTACGAGCAGTACTTC	CASSIGTGGYEQYF	TRBJ2-7	few	TRBV19	TRBD1	14
TGTGCCAGCAGCCAAGGGGAGCCTCCAGATACGCAGTATTTT	CASSQGEPPDTQYF	TRBJ2-3	few	TRBV4-2	.	14
TGCGCCAGCAGCTTCGCAGGGTCGGACACTGAAGCTTTCTTT	CASSFAGSDTEAFF	TRBJ1-1	few	TRBV5-1	.	14
TGTGCCAGCTTATCCAGGCTTAATTCACCCCTCCACTTT	CASLSRLNSPLHF	TRBJ1-6	medium-sized	TRBV18	.	13
TGTGCCAGCAGCTTAGAGGAGGGACCGAACACCGGGGAGCTGTTTTTT	CASSLEEGPNTGELFF	TRBJ2-2	many	TRBV7-6	.	16
TGTGCCAGCAGCTTATTCCCCACCACAGGGATAGGGGGTAGAAACTACAATGAGCAGTTCTTC	CASSLFPTTGIGGRNYNEQFF	TRBJ2-1	.	TRBV7-3	.	21
TGTGCTAGTGGTTTCTTCCCGGGACAGGGGGACGAGCAGTACTTC	CASGFFPGQGDEQYF	TRBJ2-7	many	TRBV12-5	TRBD1	15
TGCAGCGCATCACGCGGGAATGAGCAGTTCTTC	CSASRGNEQFF	TRBJ2-1	many	TRBV29-1	.	11
TGTGCCAGTAGTATAGGGGGATACAATGAGCAGTTCTTC	CASSIGGYNEQFF	TRBJ2-1	medium-sized	TRBV19	.	13
TGTGCCAGCAGCTCCCTTAGCGGGGAGCTGTTTTTT	CASSSLSGELFF	TRBJ2-2	many	TRBV11-2	.	12
TGTGCCACCAGGGGCGTGGGATCAGGGAACACCGGGGAGCTGTTTTTT	CATRGVGSGNTGELFF	TRBJ2-2	.	TRBV24-1	.	16
TGTGCCAGCAGTCCCCTGCAGGGAGGAGGGACTGAAGCTTTCTTT	CASSPLQGGGTEAFF	TRBJ1-1	few	TRBV27	.	15
TGCAGTGCTAGAGATTCCGGGTCTGGTCTTCAGCCCCAGCATTTT	CSARDSGSGLQPQHF	TRBJ1-5	many	TRBV20-1	.	15
TGTGCCAGCAGCCAGGGCGGGGGGGCCCACAATGAGCAGTTCTTC	CASSQGGGAHNEQFF	TRBJ2-1	many	TRBV14	TRBD2	15
TGTGCCTGGAGTTTCATGAACACTGAAGCTTTCTTT	CAWSFMNTEAFF	TRBJ1-1	few	TRBV30	.	12
TGCAGTGTCAGGGGACAGGGGGACAATCAGCCCCAGCATTTT	CSVRGQGDNQPQHF	TRBJ1-5	many	TRBV20-1	TRBD1	14
TGTGCCACCAGTGCCCCTTCGGGGGCGCAAGCCGGGGAGCTGTTTTTT	CATSAPSGAQAGELFF	TRBJ2-2	.	TRBV24-1	.	16